Listed below are T cell receptor beta chains from one sample, sequenced in a study of vaccination and CD4 T cells after COVID-19. TCRdb analysed the PCR reads with MiXCR anew, one entry per CDR3 protein. The sample consists of several thousand distinct CDR3 sequences, roughly 19% of them appearing once. These TCRs are of unknown antigen specificity. The sample taken for sequencing was CD4+ T cells from blood, cultured in vitro. The origin of the receptors is a human donor who had recovered from COVID-19. Each CDR3 is given with its conserved first and last residue.

j_gene,v_gene,CDR3aa
TRBJ1-5,TRBV6-1,CASANGQGVQPQHF
TRBJ2-5,TRBV12-3/TRBV12-4,CASSFDRTQYF
TRBJ1-2,TRBV18,CASSPAGGSYTF
TRBJ2-2,TRBV15,CATSRADRGRQGELFF
TRBJ2-7,TRBV6-5,CASSYTSLGWTYEQYF
TRBJ2-5,TRBV12-3/TRBV12-4,CASSLTLGGTQYF
TRBJ2-7,TRBV12-3/TRBV12-4,CASSLRGVQYF
TRBJ2-3,TRBV19,CASSKARGTDTQYF
TRBJ1-2,TRBV2,CASSPGNSYGYTF
TRBJ2-1,TRBV11-3,CASSGREAEQFF
TRBJ2-2,TRBV7-9,CASSLGTGSTGELFF
TRBJ2-2,TRBV5-6,CASSRGTGTKTGELFF
TRBJ2-1,TRBV10-2,CASASLAQAYNEQFF
TRBJ1-6,TRBV14,CASSQAQGSSPLHF